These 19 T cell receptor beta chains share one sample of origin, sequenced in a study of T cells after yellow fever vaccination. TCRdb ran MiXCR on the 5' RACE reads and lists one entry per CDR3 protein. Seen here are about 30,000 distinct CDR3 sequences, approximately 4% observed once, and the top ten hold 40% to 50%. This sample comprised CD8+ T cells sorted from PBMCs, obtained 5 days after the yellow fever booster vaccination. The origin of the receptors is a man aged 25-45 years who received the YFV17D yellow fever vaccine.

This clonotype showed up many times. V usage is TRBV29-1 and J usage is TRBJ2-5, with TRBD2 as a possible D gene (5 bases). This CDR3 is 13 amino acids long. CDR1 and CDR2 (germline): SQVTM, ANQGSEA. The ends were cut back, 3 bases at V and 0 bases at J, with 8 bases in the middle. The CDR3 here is CSVDSENQETQYF. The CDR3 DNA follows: TGCAGCGTTGATAGCGAGAACCAAGAGACCCAGTACTTC.

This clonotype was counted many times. The CDR3 reads CASSRGGNQPQHF. The CDR3 DNA follows: TGTGCCAGCAGTCGAGGGGGGAACCAGCCCCAGCATTTT. The genes are TRBV25-1 and TRBJ1-5; tentative D call: TRBD1 (6 bases). V was shortened by 5 bases and J by 7 bases, with 12 bases between the two germline ends. Germline V CDR1 and CDR2: MGHDK, SYGVNS. This CDR3 spans 13 amino acids.

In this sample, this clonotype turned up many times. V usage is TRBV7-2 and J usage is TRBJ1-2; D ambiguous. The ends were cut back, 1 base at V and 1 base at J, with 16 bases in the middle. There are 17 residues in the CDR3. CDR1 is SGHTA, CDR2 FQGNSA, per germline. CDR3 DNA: TGTGCCAGCAGCTTAGGGCAGGAGTATGGGATTAACTATGGCTACACCTTC. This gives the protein CASSLGQEYGINYGYTF.

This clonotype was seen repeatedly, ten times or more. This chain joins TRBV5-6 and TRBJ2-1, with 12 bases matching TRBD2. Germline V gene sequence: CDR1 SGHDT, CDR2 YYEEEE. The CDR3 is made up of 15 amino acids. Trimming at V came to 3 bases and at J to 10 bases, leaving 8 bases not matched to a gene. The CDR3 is CASSSGTSGYLEQFF. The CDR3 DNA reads TGTGCCAGCAGCTCCGGGACTAGCGGGTATCTAGAGCAGTTCTTC.

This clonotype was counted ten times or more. The CDR3 sequence is CASGPRGSSYNEQFF. DNA of the CDR3: TGTGCTAGTGGTCCGCGGGGGAGCTCCTACAATGAGCAGTTCTTC. The V call is TRBV12-5, the J call TRBJ2-1, with 7 nucleotides matching TRBD2. CDR1 is LGHNT and CDR2 is FRNRAP in the germline V gene. With V trimmed by 5 bases and J by 0 bases, 4 bases remained unmatched. The CDR3 is made up of 15 amino acids.

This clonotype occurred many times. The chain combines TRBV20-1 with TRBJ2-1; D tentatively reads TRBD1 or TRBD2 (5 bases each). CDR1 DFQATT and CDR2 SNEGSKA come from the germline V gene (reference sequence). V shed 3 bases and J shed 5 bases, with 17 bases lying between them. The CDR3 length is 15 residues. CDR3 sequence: CSASLVYMGDNEQFF. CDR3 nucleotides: TGCAGTGCTAGCCTTGTGTATATGGGGGACAATGAGCAGTTCTTC.

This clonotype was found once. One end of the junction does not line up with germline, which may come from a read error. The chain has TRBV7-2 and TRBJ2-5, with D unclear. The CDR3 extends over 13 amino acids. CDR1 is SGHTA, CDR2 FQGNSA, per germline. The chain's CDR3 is CASSFPAHETHYF. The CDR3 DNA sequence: TGTGCCAGCAGTTTCCCCGCACATGAGACCCATTACTTC.

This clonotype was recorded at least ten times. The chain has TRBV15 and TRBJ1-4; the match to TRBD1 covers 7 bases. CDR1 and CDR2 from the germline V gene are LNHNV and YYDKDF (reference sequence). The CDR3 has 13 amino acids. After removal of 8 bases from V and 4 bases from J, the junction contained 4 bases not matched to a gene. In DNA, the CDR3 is TGTGCCACCTTGGACAGGAATAATGAAAAACTGTTTTTT. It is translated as CATLDRNNEKLFF. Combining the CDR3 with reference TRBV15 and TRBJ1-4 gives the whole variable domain DAMVIQNPRYQVTQFGKPVTLSCSQTLNHNVMYWYQQKSSQAPKLLFHYYDKDFNNEADTPDNFQSRRPNTSFCFLDIRSPGLGDTAMYLCATLDRNNEKLFFGSGTQLSVL.

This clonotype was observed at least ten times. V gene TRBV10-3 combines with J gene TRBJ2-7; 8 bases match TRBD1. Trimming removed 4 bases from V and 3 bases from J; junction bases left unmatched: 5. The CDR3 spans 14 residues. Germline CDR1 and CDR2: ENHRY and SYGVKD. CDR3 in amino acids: CAISGGGQVYEQYF. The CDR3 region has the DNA TGTGCCATCAGTGGTGGGGGACAGGTCTACGAGCAGTACTTC.

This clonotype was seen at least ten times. The DNA for the CDR3 is TGTGCCAGCAGCTTAAGTAGTCTGTTGATGAATTCACCCCTCCACTTT. It translates to CASSLSSLLMNSPLHF. The V call is TRBV7-2, the J call TRBJ1-6; D not certain. Germline V gives CDR1 SGHTA, CDR2 FQGNSA. V lost 2 bases and J lost 7, with 15 bases in between. This CDR3 has 16 amino acids.

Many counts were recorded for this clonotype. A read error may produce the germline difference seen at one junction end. The CDR3 bases are TGTGCTAGCAGCTTAGCGTCCGCAGATACGCAGTATTTT. Translating it yields CASSLASADTQYF. The gene calls are TRBV7-7 and TRBJ2-3; perhaps TRBD2 as D (5 bases). CDR3 length: 13 amino acids. The germline CDR1 and CDR2 sequences are SSHAT and FNYEAQ (reference sequence).

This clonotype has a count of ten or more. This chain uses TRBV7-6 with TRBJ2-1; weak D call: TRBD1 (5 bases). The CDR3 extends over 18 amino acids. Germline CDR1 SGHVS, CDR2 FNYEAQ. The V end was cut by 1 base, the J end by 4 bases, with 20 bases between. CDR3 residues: CASSLGGHMGGAYNEQFF. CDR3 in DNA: TGTGCCAGCAGCTTAGGGGGCCATATGGGCGGTGCATACAATGAGCAGTTCTTC.

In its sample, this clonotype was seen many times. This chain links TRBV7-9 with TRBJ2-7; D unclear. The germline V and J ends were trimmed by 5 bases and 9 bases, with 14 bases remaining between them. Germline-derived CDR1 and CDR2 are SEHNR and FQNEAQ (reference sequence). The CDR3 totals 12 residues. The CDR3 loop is CASSPTWDRQYF. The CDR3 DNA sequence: TGTGCCAGCAGCCCTACTTGGGATCGGCAGTACTTC.

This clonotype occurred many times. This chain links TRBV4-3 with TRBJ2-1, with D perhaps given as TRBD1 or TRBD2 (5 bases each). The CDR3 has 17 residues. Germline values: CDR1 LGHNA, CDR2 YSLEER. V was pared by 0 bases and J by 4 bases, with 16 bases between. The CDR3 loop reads CASSQDATGPDYNEQFF. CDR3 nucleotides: TGCGCCAGCAGCCAAGACGCTACGGGGCCCGATTACAATGAGCAGTTCTTC.

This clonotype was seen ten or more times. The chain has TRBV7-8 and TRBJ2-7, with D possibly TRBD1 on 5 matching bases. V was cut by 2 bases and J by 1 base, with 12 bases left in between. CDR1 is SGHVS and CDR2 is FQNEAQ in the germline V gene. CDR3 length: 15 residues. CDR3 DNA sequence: TGTGCCAGCAGCTTAAAAACAGGCACTTCCTACGAGCAGTACTTC. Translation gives CASSLKTGTSYEQYF.

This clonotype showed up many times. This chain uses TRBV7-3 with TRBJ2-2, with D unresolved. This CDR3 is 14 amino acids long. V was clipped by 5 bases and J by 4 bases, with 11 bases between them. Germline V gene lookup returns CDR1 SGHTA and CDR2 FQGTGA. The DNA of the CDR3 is TGTGCCAGCAGCCCGAAGACTGTCACCGGGGAGCTGTTTTTT. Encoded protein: CASSPKTVTGELFF.

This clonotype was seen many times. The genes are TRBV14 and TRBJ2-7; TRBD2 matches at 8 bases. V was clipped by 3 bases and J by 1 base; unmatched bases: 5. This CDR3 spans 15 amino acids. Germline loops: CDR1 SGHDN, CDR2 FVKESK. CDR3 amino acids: CASSQSSGKSYEQYF. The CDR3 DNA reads TGTGCCAGCAGCCAGAGTAGCGGGAAGTCCTACGAGCAGTACTTC.

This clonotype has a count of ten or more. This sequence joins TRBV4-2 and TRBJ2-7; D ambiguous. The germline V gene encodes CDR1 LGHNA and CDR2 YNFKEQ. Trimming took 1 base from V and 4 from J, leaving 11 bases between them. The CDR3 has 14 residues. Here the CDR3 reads CASSQGVMTYEQYF. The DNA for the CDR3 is TGTGCCAGCAGCCAAGGGGTCATGACGTACGAGCAGTACTTC.

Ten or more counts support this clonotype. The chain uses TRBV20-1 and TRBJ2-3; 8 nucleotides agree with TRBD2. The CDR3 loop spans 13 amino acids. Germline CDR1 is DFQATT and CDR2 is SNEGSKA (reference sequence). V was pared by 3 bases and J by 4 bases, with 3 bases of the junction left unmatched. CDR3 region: CSASTSGPDTQYF. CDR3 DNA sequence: TGCAGTGCTAGTACTAGCGGCCCAGATACGCAGTATTTT.